What follows are 20 T cell receptor beta chains derived from one specimen sequenced in a study of blood T cells in healthy people across ages. Primers used in a second PCR of about 7 to 12 cycles were a sample-barcoded 5' primer and a J-beta primer mix. One entry per CDR3 protein, called by TCRdb with MiXCR from the 5' RACE reads. Here the sample spans hundreds of thousands of distinct CDR3 sequences, around 41% being singletons. Specimen: blood. The receptors here all came from an elderly man in good health.

The rearrangement uses TRBV9 and TRBJ2-1; no clear D. From germline, CDR1 is SGDLS and CDR2 YYNGEE. Deletions cut 4 bases from V and 8 bases from J, with 19 bases between. This CDR3 contains 15 residues. CDR3 loop: CASSPPGSSTDEQFF. The CDR3 DNA reads as TGTGCCAGCAGCCCCCCCGGCTCCTCTACAGATGAGCAGTTCTTC.

The rearrangement joins TRBV4-3 to TRBJ2-3; D is perhaps TRBD1 (5 bases). Germline values: CDR1 LGHNA, CDR2 YSLEER. The CDR3 sequence is 18 residues long. The V end lost 0 bases, the J end lost 2 bases, and 18 bases lay between the germline ends. CDR3: CASSQDDTGRVFTDTQYF. CDR3 DNA: TGCGCCAGCAGCCAAGATGACACGGGCAGGGTGTTCACAGATACGCAGTATTTT.

V usage is TRBV18 and J usage is TRBJ2-3; D unclear. The germline gives CDR1 KGHSH, CDR2 LQKENI. This CDR3 region has 15 residues. Between the trimmed V and J ends, which lost 1 base and 1 base, there was a span of 9 bases. In nucleotides, the CDR3 is TGTGCCAGCTCACCACAACGGGTTGGCACAGATACGCAGTATTTT. Amino acids: CASSPQRVGTDTQYF.

Only a few counts were recorded for this clonotype. V is TRBV29-1 and J is TRBJ2-1; TRBD2 aligns across 7 bases. The germline V gene has CDR1 SQVTM and CDR2 ANQGSEA. The CDR3 spans 13 residues. After removal of 5 bases from V and 5 bases from J, the junction contained 6 bases not matched to a gene. The CDR3 protein is CSVQAGVNNEQFF. The CDR3, as DNA: TGCAGCGTTCAGGCGGGAGTTAACAATGAGCAGTTCTTC.

This clonotype has at least ten counts. The chain couples TRBV27 to TRBJ2-1; 7 bases fit TRBD2. V shed 0 bases, J shed 1 base, and the junction held 15 bases outside the gene matches. Germline V CDR1 and CDR2: MNHEY, SMNVEV (reference sequence). This CDR3 contains 20 residues. The CDR3 DNA follows: TGTGCCAGCAGTTTATCGACGACTAGCTATGGAGAATGGTCCTACAATGAGCAGTTCTTC. Its protein product is CASSLSTTSYGEWSYNEQFF.

This rearrangement joins TRBV7-3 to TRBJ2-1, with 7 positions matching TRBD2. V was pared by 1 base and J by 5 bases, with 2 bases of the junction left unmatched. CDR1 and CDR2 from the germline V gene are SGHTA and FQGTGA. The CDR3 covers 14 residues. CDR3 sequence: CASSLRRENNEQFF. In nucleotides, the CDR3 is TGTGCCAGCAGCTTAAGGCGGGAGAACAATGAGCAGTTCTTC. The full variable domain, with the rest looked up from reference TRBV7-3 and TRBJ2-1, is GAGVSQTPSNKVTEKGKYVELRCDPISGHTALYWYRQSLGQGPEFLIYFQGTGAADDSGLPNDRFFAVRPEGSVSTLKIQRTERGDSAVYLCASSLRRENNEQFFGPGTRLTVL.

The chain recombines TRBV7-9 with TRBJ2-4, with 10 positions matching TRBD1. The DNA end favors TRBJ2-7, so the J call may be wrong. CDR1 SEHNR and CDR2 FQNEAQ come from the germline V gene (reference sequence). The CDR3 contains 15 residues. For the CDR3, the DNA is TGTGCCAGCAGCTTCACGGGACAGGGGATCCACGAGCAGTACTTC. Protein sequence: CASSFTGQGIHEQYF.

Only a few counts were recorded for this clonotype. The chain has TRBV20-1 and TRBJ2-1, with 8 bases that match TRBD1. The junction had 13 bases not matched to a gene; V was cut back by 6 bases and J by 9 bases. The CDR3 length is 14 residues. Per germline, CDR1 DFQATT and CDR2 SNEGSKA (reference sequence). Here the CDR3 reads CSARQGPLFGEQFF. CDR3 bases: TGCAGTGCGAGACAGGGGCCACTTTTCGGTGAGCAGTTCTTC.

Many counts were recorded for this clonotype. The chain combines TRBV7-2 with TRBJ2-5; either TRBD1 or TRBD2 may fit D (5 bases each). The CDR3 extends over 15 amino acids. Trimming cost V 3 bases and J 5 bases, with 16 bases left between them. Looked up from germline, CDR1 is SGHTA and CDR2 is FQGNSA. The chain's CDR3 is CASSLWDPGRETQYF. CDR3 coding DNA: TGTGCCAGCAGCTTGTGGGACCCCGGACGGGAGACCCAGTACTTC.

This clonotype was observed a handful of times. The gene calls are TRBV6-2 or TRBV6-3 and TRBJ2-1, with 10 bases fitting TRBD1. Per the germline V gene, CDR1 is MNHEY and CDR2 is SVGEGT. V was pared by 4 bases and J by 1 base, with 4 bases of the junction left unmatched. This CDR3 contains 16 residues. CDR3 amino acids: CASSSGTGVSYNEQFF. The DNA of the CDR3 is TGTGCCAGCAGTTCCGGGACAGGGGTTTCCTACAATGAGCAGTTCTTC.

The V gene is TRBV6-2 or TRBV6-3, the J gene TRBJ2-3; 12 bases are shared with TRBD2. Losses at the gene ends were 8 bases for V and 0 bases for J; bases not matched to a gene: 15. This CDR3 spans 19 amino acids. Germline V gives CDR1 MNHEY, CDR2 SVGEGT. The CDR3 region is CASGWTTSGSRPSTDTQYF. CDR3 coding DNA: TGTGCCAGCGGTTGGACGACTAGCGGGAGCCGACCAAGCACAGATACGCAGTATTTT.

About this clonotype itself: The junction departs from germline at one end; a sequencing error may be responsible. The chain couples TRBV6-2 or TRBV6-3 to TRBJ2-2; either TRBD1 or TRBD2 may supply D (6 bases each). Germline lookup yields CDR1 MNHEY and CDR2 SVGEGT. The CDR3 runs 15 residues. This CDR3 reads CASSAIGGHTEELFF. CDR3 bases: TGTGCCAGCAGCGCAATTGGGGGGCACACCGAGGAGCTGTTTTTT.

This CDR3 reads CASSRSLGQREQTEAFF. CDR3 nucleotides: TGTGCCAGCAGCCGCTCCTTAGGACAGCGAGAACAAACTGAAGCTTTCTTT. The V gene is TRBV6-2 or TRBV6-3, the J gene TRBJ1-1, with a tentative D call TRBD1 (6 bases). Trimming removed 6 bases at V and 5 bases at J, with 25 bases between. Germline V gives CDR1 MNHEY, CDR2 SVGEGT. This CDR3 has 17 residues.

At least ten counts were recorded for this clonotype. The chain links TRBV6-2 or TRBV6-3 to TRBJ2-4; TRBD2 might be the D (7 bases). The CDR3 has 14 amino acids. V was trimmed by 7 bases and J by 8 bases, leaving 18 bases between them. Germline loops: CDR1 MNHEY, CDR2 SVGEGT. CDR3 DNA sequence: TGTGCCAGCAAAGAAGGGGGGGATAGGGACATTCAGTACTTC. Its protein is CASKEGGDRDIQYF.

This clonotype has only a few counts. This sequence joins TRBV12-3 or TRBV12-4 and TRBJ1-1; D unresolved. Trimming cost V 6 bases and J 4 bases, with 18 bases left between them. The CDR3 runs 15 residues. CDR3 in DNA: TGTGCCAGCAGCTCGGATCGGACCCCGAGCACTGAAGCTTTCTTT. It yields the protein CASSSDRTPSTEAFF.

This clonotype was detected only a few times. The V call is TRBV10-1, the J call TRBJ2-1; D remains unclear. The CDR3 sequence is 15 residues long. Germline V CDR1 and CDR2: WNHNN, SYGVQD (reference sequence). Trimming took 6 bases from V and 7 from J, leaving 19 bases between them. As DNA, the CDR3 is TGCGCCAGCAGCCCGACCGGGCGGTCGACGAATGAGCAGTTCTTC. Translating it yields CASSPTGRSTNEQFF.

The CDR3 DNA reads as TGCGCCAGCAGCTTGTCGAGTACCTACAATGAGCAGTTCTTC. It specifies CASSLSSTYNEQFF. The V and J genes are TRBV5-1 and TRBJ2-1; D call uncertain. From germline, CDR1 is SGHRS and CDR2 YFSETQ. The length of the CDR3 is 14 residues. Between the trimmed V and J ends, which lost 1 base and 2 bases, there was a span of 7 bases.

This clonotype was picked up many times. The chain combines TRBV5-1 with TRBJ2-3; 10 bases fit TRBD2. J gave up 3 bases and V 0 bases, and 4 bases lay outside the gene matches. The CDR3 covers 16 residues. Germline V lookup: CDR1 SGHRS, CDR2 YFSETQ. DNA for the CDR3: TGCGCCAGCAGCTTGGTACTAGCGGGAAGAACAGATACGCAGTATTTT. Translation gives CASSLVLAGRTDTQYF.

This clonotype came up a few times. The chain recombines TRBV7-2 with TRBJ1-2, with D tentatively TRBD1 (5 bases). CDR3 length: 15 residues. V was cut by 1 base and J by 8 bases, with 17 bases left in between. Germline CDR1 reads SGHTA; CDR2 reads FQGNSA. The CDR3 bases are TGTGCCAGCAGCTTAGGAGAGGTGAACAGGCGGGGCTACACCTTC. Translation: CASSLGEVNRRGYTF.

This clonotype appeared a few times. The chain has TRBV6-2 or TRBV6-3 and TRBJ2-5; no firm D call. Trimming pared 5 bases from V and 0 bases from J, leaving 4 bases between. This CDR3 is built from 12 residues. Germline V gene sequence: CDR1 MNHEY, CDR2 SVGEGT. The CDR3: CASSRNQETQYF. The CDR3 bases are TGTGCCAGCAGTCGCAACCAAGAGACCCAGTACTTC.